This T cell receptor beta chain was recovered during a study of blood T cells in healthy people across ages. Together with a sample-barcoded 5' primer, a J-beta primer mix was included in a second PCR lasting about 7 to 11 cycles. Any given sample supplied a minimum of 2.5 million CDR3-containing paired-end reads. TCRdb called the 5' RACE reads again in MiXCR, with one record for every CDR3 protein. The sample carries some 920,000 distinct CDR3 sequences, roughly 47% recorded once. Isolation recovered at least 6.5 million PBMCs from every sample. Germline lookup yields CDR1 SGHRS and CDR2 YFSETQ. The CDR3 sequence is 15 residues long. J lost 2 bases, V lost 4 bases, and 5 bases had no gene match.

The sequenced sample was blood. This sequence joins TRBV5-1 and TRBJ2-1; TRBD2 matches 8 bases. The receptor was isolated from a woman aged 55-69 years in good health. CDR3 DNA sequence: TGCGCCAGCAGCCGGGGGGGAGGGACCTACAATGAGCAGTTCTTC. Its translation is CASSRGGGTYNEQFF.